This T cell receptor beta chain was documented in a study of long-term antiretroviral therapy in people with HIV (dated by TCRdb to between 2020 and 2023). At the level of the whole study: The earliest samples were collected roughly a decade before the 2015 WHO recommendation for immediate ART, at a time when ART was usually postponed until CD4 counts fell. A retrospective serial study tested whether changes in peripheral blood TRB repertoire composition and diversity were associated with ART initiation and durable HIV suppression. A total of fewer than 200 cryopreserved PBMC samples were contributed to the cohort by 30 adults with confirmed HIV infection, with samples collected serially over a mean of approximately six years (range 1-12). About 40% of the 30 participants with HIV were female. No cross-contamination during QIAcube processing was seen in test extractions of a monoclonal T-cell line run alongside 30 to 35 polyclonal samples.

To be included, a participant needed at least one PBMC sample from before ART initiation plus at least two post-ART samples. All participants with HIV were treated in the United States of America. Before DNA extraction, cryopreserved samples of about 1-11 million PBMC were thawed and then washed. At the time of the earliest PBMC sample for each participant with HIV, ages ranged from roughly 23 to 60 years. Each participant contributed PBMC samples from 1-4 timepoints before ART initiation and 2-8 timepoints after ART initiation, with a median of 7 samples. Serial HIV viral load, CD4+ T-cell count, ART history and demographic data were obtained for every participant. Genomic DNA was extracted from unsorted PBMC with a Qiagen kit on a QIAcube, processed in batches of 12 samples. The immunoSEQ hsTCRB v3.0 assay was used at survey level resolution to sequence the TRB variable region. TRB sequencing targeted a depth of about 35,000-50,000 T-cell genomes per sample. An Illumina MiSeq with a v3 150-cycle kit was used to sequence the pooled TRB libraries. On the authors' methods: Repertoire analysis ran in R within a reproducible Nextflow workflow covering QC, data transformation and analysis. LymphoSeq2, an R package for exploring AIRR-Seq data, was used to implement custom analyses. A few samples that produced fewer than 5000 total TRB sequences were removed, so 190 or so HIV repertoires were analyzed. Among the 180 to 200 retained HIV repertoires, 55 to 65 were collected before ART initiation and roughly 130 were collected after ART initiation. Repertoires were downsampled to 5000 TRB nucleotide sequences, and summary statistics were averaged over 100 downsampling iterations. TRB sequences were retained for analysis only if CDR3 regions of at least seven amino acids were present. Two measures captured diversity: a Shannon entropy-derived clonality score and the Gini coefficient. In the repertoire networks, any two of the top 5000 CDR3 amino acid sequences were connected whenever the two sequences differed by an edit distance of one. GLIPH2 predicted antigen specificity groups and MHC restriction for TRB CDR3 amino acid sequences. CDR3 amino acid sequences were matched against VDJdb and McPAS-TCR to flag known CMV, EBV, HIV or tissue antigen associations. Pre-ART, post-ART and control groups were compared with Wilcoxon signed-rank tests and Holm-Bonferroni correction. In its TCRdb copy, this immuneACCESS table keeps in-frame sequences only and misses some clones. Where compared with another copy, unresolved V genes explain less than half of these, and the others have no known cause. V and J calls plus clone size are reproduced from that table; the DNA served to infer D and trimming. Within this sample are approximately 33,000 clones, with roughly 80% of them counted one time only. The ten biggest clones cover 7.9% of the sample.

Beyond this particular receptor, the publication reports: The repertoire was dominated across all time points by expanded TRB clones identified before ART initiation, although this dominance was seen to fluctuate and to decrease in many PLHIV after ART. Since PBMC availability was limited, sequencing covered only the TCR beta chain, with no alpha chain pairing. Narrower CDR3 length ranges were observed in HIV repertoires than in controls, and an antigen-experienced repertoire with only a slight naive shift after ART was suggested by the network structure. ART initiation was associated with a significant increase in TRB diversity, but diversity stayed significantly below transplant donor controls even after long-term ART. Inferences about post-ART repertoire changes are limited because no data were available on ART adherence, viral resistance or therapy changes. The samples span the years 2004 to 2017, and the ART regimens used at that time may not be as effective as current regimens. Because pre-ART samples had limited cell numbers, profiling was done on unsorted PBMC rather than on sorted CD4+ and CD8+ T cells.

The germline V gene (reference sequence) sets CDR1 to PRHDT and CDR2 to FYEKMQ. From cysteine to phenylalanine, the CDR3 is 14 amino acids long. CDR3 DNA is the only sequence kept; it has 42 bases, read in frame from the first base. As for this clone: The specificity of this receptor is unknown. The junction and the germline gene differ at one end; a read error may be behind it.

The sample was unsorted PBMCs, taken 0.4 years before starting antiretroviral therapy. This clonotype originated in a man aged 18 to 30 with HIV. Recombination connected TRBV13 to TRBJ2-1; the D segment may tentatively be TRBD1 or TRBD2, each giving 5 matched bases. CDR3 loop: CASSLGDLYNEQFF. The DNA sequence is as follows: TGTGCCAGCAGTTTAGGGGACCTATACAATGAGCAGTTCTTC.